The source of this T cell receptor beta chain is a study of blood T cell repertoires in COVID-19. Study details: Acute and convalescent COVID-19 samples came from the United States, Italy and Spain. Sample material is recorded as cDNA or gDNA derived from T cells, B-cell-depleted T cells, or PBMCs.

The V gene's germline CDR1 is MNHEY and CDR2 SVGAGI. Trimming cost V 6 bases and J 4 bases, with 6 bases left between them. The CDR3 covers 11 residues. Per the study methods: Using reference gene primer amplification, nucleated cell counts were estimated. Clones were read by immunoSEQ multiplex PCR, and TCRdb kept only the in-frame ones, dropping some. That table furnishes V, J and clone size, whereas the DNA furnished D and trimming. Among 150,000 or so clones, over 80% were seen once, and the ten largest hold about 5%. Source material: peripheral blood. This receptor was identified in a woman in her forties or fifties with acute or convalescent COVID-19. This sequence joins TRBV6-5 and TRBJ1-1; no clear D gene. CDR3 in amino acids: CASRTGTEAFF. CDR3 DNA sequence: TGTGCCAGCAGGACGGGCACTGAAGCTTTCTTT.